This is a list of T cell receptor beta chains from one sample in a study of T cells in Graves' hyperthyroidism and ophthalmopathy. Each CDR3 protein gets one entry after TCRdb re-called the multiplex PCR reads with MiXCR. The data hold around 350,000 distinct CDR3 sequences, with under 20% observed a single time. Material: blood. These receptors were obtained from a woman under 30 with Graves' hyperthyroidism. The CDR3 runs from the conserved cysteine through the conserved F or W. The order of the fields is V gene, J gene, D gene, clone size, CDR3 DNA, CDR3 protein. A D gene is named only where the DNA matches it firmly. Where a row states a size, it is once, few, many or the class of an expanded clone; other rows omit it.

v_call: TRBV4-1; j_call: TRBJ1-3; d_call: TRBD1; clone_size: few; cdr3_nt: TGCGCCAGCAGCCAAGAACCGGGACAGGGGGCTAGTGGAAACACCATATATTTT; cdr3_aa: CASSQEPGQGASGNTIYF
v_call: TRBV29-1; j_call: TRBJ1-2; d_call: -; clone_size: many; cdr3_nt: TGCAGCGCCAGGAAGCCCCCTGAGAATGGCTACACCTTC; cdr3_aa: CSARKPPENGYTF
v_call: TRBV6-2/TRBV6-3; j_call: TRBJ2-2; d_call: -; clone_size: many; cdr3_nt: TGTGCCACTGGGGCACAGGGTGGATTAAGGCTCGGGGAGCTGTTTTTT; cdr3_aa: CATGAQGGLRLGELFF
v_call: TRBV28; j_call: TRBJ2-3; d_call: TRBD2; clone_size: -; cdr3_nt: TGTGCCAGCAGGGGAGCGGGGGGAAACACAGATACGCAGTATTTT; cdr3_aa: CASRGAGGNTDTQYF
v_call: TRBV20-1; j_call: TRBJ2-7; d_call: -; clone_size: many; cdr3_nt: TGCAGTGCTAGTATCCTGGGCTACGAGCAATACTTC; cdr3_aa: CSASILGYEQYF
v_call: TRBV6-2/TRBV6-3; j_call: TRBJ1-5; d_call: TRBD1; clone_size: few; cdr3_nt: TGTGCCAGCAGTTACTTCCCCCATTGGGACAGTCGGGGGAATCAGCCCCAGCATTTT; cdr3_aa: CASSYFPHWDSRGNQPQHF
v_call: TRBV20-1; j_call: TRBJ2-7; d_call: -; clone_size: many; cdr3_nt: TGCAGTGCTAGAAGAGGGGGGCCTTCCCACGAGCAGTACTTC; cdr3_aa: CSARRGGPSHEQYF
v_call: TRBV18; j_call: TRBJ1-2; d_call: TRBD1; clone_size: few; cdr3_nt: TGTGCCAGCTCACCCGAACAGGGGGAAAACTATGGCTACACCTTC; cdr3_aa: CASSPEQGENYGYTF
v_call: TRBV12-3/TRBV12-4; j_call: TRBJ1-3; d_call: -; clone_size: -; cdr3_nt: TGTGCCAGCCAGGGAGCTGGAAACACCATATATTTT; cdr3_aa: CASQGAGNTIYF
v_call: TRBV6-5; j_call: TRBJ1-2; d_call: -; clone_size: -; cdr3_nt: TGTGCCAGCAGTTACTCAGTGAAGACCTATGGCTACACCTTC; cdr3_aa: CASSYSVKTYGYTF
v_call: TRBV7-8; j_call: TRBJ2-7; d_call: -; clone_size: many; cdr3_nt: TGTGCCAGCAGCCCCCAAACCCCCGAGCAGTACTTC; cdr3_aa: CASSPQTPEQYF
v_call: TRBV6-5; j_call: TRBJ2-5; d_call: -; clone_size: many; cdr3_nt: TGTGCCAGCAGTTACTCGGAAGCCCAAGAGACCCAGTACTTC; cdr3_aa: CASSYSEAQETQYF
v_call: TRBV28; j_call: TRBJ1-1; d_call: -; clone_size: -; cdr3_nt: TGTGCCAGAGACGCGCCGGGGGCTTTCTTT; cdr3_aa: CARDAPGAFF
v_call: TRBV4-1; j_call: TRBJ2-5; d_call: -; clone_size: many; cdr3_nt: TGCGCCAGCAGCCAAGAGCAAGGGATCCTTGTTGAGAGAGAGACCCAGTACTTC; cdr3_aa: CASSQEQGILVERETQYF
v_call: TRBV6-1; j_call: TRBJ1-2; d_call: -; clone_size: many; cdr3_nt: TGTGCCAGCAGTGAAAACGTCGGGATTTACACCTTC; cdr3_aa: CASSENVGIYTF
v_call: TRBV27; j_call: TRBJ1-3; d_call: -; clone_size: many; cdr3_nt: TGTGCCGCTCGACAGGTCTCTGGAAACACCATATATTTT; cdr3_aa: CAARQVSGNTIYF
v_call: TRBV9; j_call: TRBJ2-4; d_call: TRBD2; clone_size: few; cdr3_nt: TGTGCCAGCAGCGTAGGTAATGGGGAGGGGGCCAAAAACATTCAGTACTTC; cdr3_aa: CASSVGNGEGAKNIQYF
v_call: TRBV7-3; j_call: TRBJ1-6; d_call: TRBD1; clone_size: many; cdr3_nt: TGTGCCAGCAGCCAAGGGACAGCCAATAATTCACCCCTCCACTTT; cdr3_aa: CASSQGTANNSPLHF
v_call: TRBV11-3; j_call: TRBJ2-5; d_call: -; clone_size: many; cdr3_nt: TGTGCCAGCAGCCTGGGGTTCGCGGAGACCCAGTACTTC; cdr3_aa: CASSLGFAETQYF
v_call: TRBV6-2/TRBV6-3; j_call: TRBJ1-5; d_call: -; clone_size: many; cdr3_nt: TGTGCCAGCAGGGAGCGGGGGAGGGAAAGCAATCAGCCCCAGCATTTT; cdr3_aa: CASRERGRESNQPQHF